What follows describes a single TCR beta chain. The length of the CDR3 is 15 residues. Germline lookup yields CDR1 LNHDA and CDR2 SQIVND (reference sequence). Trimming cost V 5 bases and J 5 bases; bases outside gene matches: 6. The data derive from a study of blood T cell repertoires in COVID-19. Repertoires were generated with immunoSEQ multiplex PCR, while TCRdb's copy carries only in-frame clones and drops some. This sample has about 300,000 clones; less than 85% occur once, and the top ten carry more than 1.1%. The sequence was collected from a human donor with COVID-19, enrolled during active disease. The donor label of this sample is uncertain. This chain links TRBV19 with TRBJ2-2; 9 bases agree with TRBD2. Material for sequencing was peripheral blood. Written as DNA, the CDR3 is TGTGCCAGTAGTCCGTGGAGCGGGGGGACCGGGGAGCTGTTTTTT. Translated: CASSPWSGGTGELFF.